Shown below are 24 T cell receptor beta chains from a single sample sequenced in a study of blood T cells in healthy people across ages. Sample-barcoded 5' priming and a J-beta primer mix drove a second PCR of about 6 to 11 cycles. Each CDR3 protein is one row after TCRdb ran MiXCR on the 5' RACE reads. The sample shows 890,000 or so distinct CDR3 sequences, approximately 59% of them seen only once. Sequencing was done on a sample of blood. The receptors were gathered from a man aged 30 to 45 in good health.

V gene TRBV10-3 combines with J gene TRBJ2-1, with TRBD2 matching over 12 bases. The CDR3 runs to 15 residues. Germline loops: CDR1 ENHRY, CDR2 SYGVKD. The ends lost 4 bases at V and 6 bases at J; junction bases unmatched: 4. This CDR3 is CAISGGLAGINEQFF. DNA of the CDR3: TGTGCCATCAGTGGTGGACTAGCGGGGATCAATGAGCAGTTCTTC.

The chain couples TRBV24-1 to TRBJ1-5; 10 bases are a match to TRBD1. V trimming: 4 bases; J trimming: 6 bases; junction bases outside the gene matches: 5. CDR3 size: 15 residues. The germline CDR1 and CDR2 sequences are KGHDR and SFDVKD. The CDR3 protein is CATSDSGTGVQPQHF. CDR3 nucleotides: TGTGCCACCAGTGACTCCGGGACAGGGGTTCAGCCCCAGCATTTT.

Remarks on this clonotype: The germline gene is not matched at one end of the junction; a read error may be the cause. The chain couples TRBV5-4 to TRBJ2-1, with D perhaps TRBD2 (6 bases). Germline values: CDR1 SGHNT, CDR2 YYREEE (reference sequence). CDR3 length: 15 residues. This chain's CDR3 is CASSLGRVAYNGQFF. The CDR3 nucleotides read TGTGCCAGCAGCTTGGGGAGGGTAGCCTACAATGGGCAGTTCTTC.

V gene TRBV30 combines with J gene TRBJ2-3; 7 positions agree with TRBD2. Germline lookup yields CDR1 GTSNPN and CDR2 SVGIG (reference sequence). This CDR3 has 14 residues. Trimming cost V 8 bases and J 3 bases; bases outside gene matches: 11. CDR3: CARMPASGTDTQYF. The CDR3 coding sequence is TGTGCCCGGATGCCGGCTAGCGGAACAGATACGCAGTATTTT.

This clonotype was observed a handful of times. This chain connects TRBV12-3 or TRBV12-4 to TRBJ2-3; 7 bases fit TRBD1. This CDR3 has 15 amino acids. The V segment lost 5 bases and the J segment 5 bases; nucleotides outside the gene matches: 10. In DNA form, the CDR3 reads TGTGCCAGCAGTCCCCTGCCCGGGGACAGAGATACGCAGTATTTT. Residues: CASSPLPGDRDTQYF.

The chain combines TRBV29-1 with TRBJ2-7; unclear D gene. This CDR3 is built from 14 residues. Germline CDR1 is SQVTM and CDR2 is ANQGSEA. V lost 3 bases to trimming and J lost 0 bases, with 12 bases between them. CDR3 sequence reads: CSVESRSSSYEQYF. The CDR3 nucleotides read TGCAGCGTTGAGTCCAGGTCGAGCTCCTACGAGCAGTACTTC.

The chain joins TRBV12-3 or TRBV12-4 to TRBJ1-6; TRBD1 matches 7 bases. V was pared by 2 bases and J by 5 bases, with 6 bases of the junction left unmatched. The CDR3 runs to 16 residues. The CDR3 here is CASSLSSGQHNSPLHF. In DNA form, the CDR3 reads TGTGCCAGCAGTTTATCCTCGGGACAGCATAATTCACCCCTCCACTTT.

The rearrangement uses TRBV7-2 and TRBJ2-4, with TRBD1 matching 7 bases. The length of the CDR3 is 12 residues. Germline V gene data show CDR1 as SGHTA and CDR2 as FQGNSA. Losses at the gene ends were 0 bases for V and 12 bases for J; bases not matched to a gene: 2. As DNA, the CDR3 is TGTGCCAGCAGCTTAGCCGGACAGGATCAGTACTTC. Translating it yields CASSLAGQDQYF.

The rearrangement uses TRBV28 and TRBJ1-4; D is ambiguous. Trimming stripped 3 bases from V and 0 bases from J, with 17 bases between. Germline V gene sequence: CDR1 MDHEN, CDR2 SYDVKM. The CDR3 runs to 18 residues. The CDR3 protein is CASSFDPWFQATNEKLFF. CDR3 sequence (DNA): TGTGCCAGCAGTTTTGACCCTTGGTTTCAGGCAACTAATGAAAAACTGTTTTTT.

Comment on this clonotype: Relative to the germline gene, one junction end is altered; a read error may explain this. The gene calls are TRBV5-1 and TRBJ1-4; 9 positions match TRBD1. The CDR3 totals 15 residues. Germline loops: CDR1 SGHRS, CDR2 YFSETQ. CDR3 sequence: CASSTDRGGNEELFF. Here the CDR3 DNA reads TGCGCCAGCAGCACAGACAGGGGGGGGAATGAAGAACTGTTTTTT.

This chain links TRBV7-8 with TRBJ2-7, with TRBD1 matching over 7 bases. The V and J ends lost 5 bases and 2 bases, in that order; junction bases with no gene match: 9. This CDR3 is 15 amino acids long. Germline V lookup: CDR1 SGHVS, CDR2 FQNEAQ. CDR3 DNA sequence: TGTGCCAGCAGCCAAGAACCCGGACAGGCCTACGAGCAGTACTTC. This translates into CASSQEPGQAYEQYF.

The chain links TRBV3-1 to TRBJ2-7, with D perhaps assigned TRBD1 or TRBD2 (7 bases each). The germline CDR1 and CDR2 sequences are LGHDT and YNNKEL (reference sequence). Trimming took off 2 bases at V and 2 bases at J, with 16 bases between the two ends. CDR3 length: 16 amino acids. CDR3 nucleotide sequence: TGTGCCAGCAGCCAAAATACAGGGGAGGGCACCTACGAGCAGTACTTC. This translates into CASSQNTGEGTYEQYF.

This clonotype is a singleton in its sample. V gene TRBV9 combines with J gene TRBJ2-5, with D possibly TRBD2 on 7 matching bases. The CDR3 has 18 amino acids. V was trimmed by 0 bases and J by 0 bases, leaving 18 bases between them. Germline lookup yields CDR1 SGDLS and CDR2 YYNGEE. This CDR3 is CASSVAFSGRGYQETQYF. The CDR3 DNA reads TGTGCCAGCAGCGTAGCTTTTTCAGGGAGGGGGTACCAAGAGACCCAGTACTTC.

The genes are TRBV10-3 and TRBJ2-1; D unresolved. The V end was cut by 3 bases, the J end by 6 bases, with 9 bases between. Germline loops: CDR1 ENHRY, CDR2 SYGVKD. This CDR3 contains 13 residues. The CDR3 loop is CAISDFPGNEQFF. The CDR3 DNA reads as TGTGCCATCAGTGACTTCCCGGGCAATGAGCAGTTCTTC.

This sequence joins TRBV20-1 and TRBJ2-1; D not certain. This CDR3 contains 13 residues. CDR1 DFQATT and CDR2 SNEGSKA come from the germline V gene (reference sequence). Between the trimmed V and J ends, which lost 3 bases and 2 bases, there was a span of 8 bases. The CDR3 coding sequence is TGCAGTGCTAGTTTAGACGCCTACAATGAGCAGTTCTTC. Amino acids: CSASLDAYNEQFF.

The rearrangement joins TRBV20-1 to TRBJ1-4; no reliable D call. CDR3 size: 13 residues. In germline, CDR1 is DFQATT, CDR2 SNEGSKA (reference sequence). The V and J ends lost 0 bases and 10 bases respectively, with 12 bases between them. The CDR3 protein is CSARDMGVGKLFF. In DNA form, the CDR3 reads TGCAGTGCTAGAGATATGGGAGTGGGAAAACTGTTTTTT.

The chain links TRBV20-1 to TRBJ2-3; 9 nucleotides line up with TRBD1. Germline CDR1 reads DFQATT; CDR2 reads SNEGSKA (reference sequence). V was clipped by 6 bases and J by 3 bases; unmatched bases: 16. The CDR3 is 17 residues long. The CDR3 sequence: CSAQGDRVGWSTDTQYF. Here the CDR3 DNA reads TGCAGTGCGCAAGGGGACAGGGTAGGGTGGTCAACAGATACGCAGTATTTT.

The chain couples TRBV29-1 to TRBJ2-5; 7 nucleotides match TRBD2. The junction had 8 bases not matched to a gene; V was cut back by 5 bases and J by 2 bases. Germline assignment: CDR1 SQVTM and CDR2 ANQGSEA. This CDR3 has 14 amino acids. CDR3 in amino acids: CSVRRGSVQETQYF. CDR3 bases: TGCAGCGTTAGGCGGGGGTCGGTTCAAGAGACCCAGTACTTC.

This clonotype appeared a single time. The chain couples TRBV6-1 to TRBJ2-5; 7 bases align to TRBD1. V trimming: 5 bases; J trimming: 11 bases; junction bases outside the gene matches: 17. Germline CDR1 and CDR2: MNHNS and SASEGT. The CDR3 sequence is 15 residues long. The CDR3 region has the DNA TGTGCCAGCAGTAGTAGTGGACAGGCAGCAAGGGAGCAGTACTTC. It codes for CASSSSGQAAREQYF.

V gene TRBV20-1 combines with J gene TRBJ2-5; TRBD2 might be the D (6 bases). Germline V lookup: CDR1 DFQATT, CDR2 SNEGSKA (reference sequence). The CDR3 is 16 residues long. Trimming pared 2 bases from V and 1 base from J, leaving 17 bases between. CDR3 bases: TGCAGTGCTAGAACCCATAACGGGGGAATCCAAGAGACCCAGTACTTC. Its translation: CSARTHNGGIQETQYF.

The rearrangement joins TRBV5-6 to TRBJ2-5; TRBD2 agrees at 8 bases. The J call may be incorrect, as the DNA end agrees better with TRBJ2-7. This CDR3 has 16 residues. Germline V gene sequence: CDR1 SGHDT, CDR2 YYEEEE. In nucleotides, the CDR3 is TGTGCCAGCAGCTTGGATGGTAGCGGGAACCCCTACGAGCAGTACTTC. It encodes CASSLDGSGNPYEQYF.

This chain uses TRBV29-1 with TRBJ1-1; tentatively, D is TRBD1 (6 bases). Germline CDR1 SQVTM, CDR2 ANQGSEA. The CDR3 is 12 amino acids. Trimming took 4 bases from V and 5 from J, leaving 11 bases between them. CDR3: CSVVAGATEAFF. CDR3 coding DNA: TGCAGCGTTGTTGCGGGGGCTACTGAAGCTTTCTTT. Complete variable domain (other parts from reference TRBV29-1 and TRBJ1-1): SAVISQKPSRDICQRGTSLTIQCQVDSQVTMMFWYRQQPGQSLTLIATANQGSEATYESGFVIDKFPISRPNLTFSTLTVSNMSPEDSSIYLCSVVAGATEAFFGQGTRLTVV.

This sequence joins TRBV20-1 and TRBJ2-3, with D possibly being TRBD1 or TRBD2 (5 bases each). Per the germline V gene, CDR1 is DFQATT and CDR2 is SNEGSKA (reference sequence). This CDR3 spans 14 amino acids. V was cut by 0 bases and J by 4 bases, with 11 bases left in between. The CDR3 here is CSARDSRGADTQYF. CDR3 coding DNA: TGCAGTGCTAGAGATTCCCGGGGCGCAGATACGCAGTATTTT.

This clonotype came up a few times. The V and J genes are TRBV3-1 and TRBJ1-2; D is uncertain. The V gene lost 0 bases and the J gene lost 0 bases, with 11 bases spanning the gap. The CDR3 has 16 amino acids. In germline, CDR1 is LGHDT, CDR2 YNNKEL (reference sequence). CDR3 nucleotide sequence: TGTGCCAGCAGCCAAGAGGGCAGTCTAACTAACTATGGCTACACCTTC. Its translation is CASSQEGSLTNYGYTF.